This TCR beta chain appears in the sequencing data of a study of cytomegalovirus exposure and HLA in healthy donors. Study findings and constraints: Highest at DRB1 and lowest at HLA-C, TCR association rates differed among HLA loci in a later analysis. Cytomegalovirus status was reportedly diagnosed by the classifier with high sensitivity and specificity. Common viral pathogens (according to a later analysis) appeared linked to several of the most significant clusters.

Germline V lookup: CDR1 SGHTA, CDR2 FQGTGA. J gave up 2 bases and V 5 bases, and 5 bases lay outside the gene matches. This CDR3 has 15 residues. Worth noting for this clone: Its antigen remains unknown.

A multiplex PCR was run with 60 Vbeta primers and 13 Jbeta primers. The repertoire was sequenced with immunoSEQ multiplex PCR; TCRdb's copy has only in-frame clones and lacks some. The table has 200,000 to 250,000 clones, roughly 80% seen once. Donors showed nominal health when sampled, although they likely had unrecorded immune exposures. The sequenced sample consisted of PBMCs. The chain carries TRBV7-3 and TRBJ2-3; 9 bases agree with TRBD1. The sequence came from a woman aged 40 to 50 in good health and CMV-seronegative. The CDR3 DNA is TGTGCCAGCAGCAGAGACAGGGGGACCACAGATACGCAGTATTTT. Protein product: CASSRDRGTTDTQYF. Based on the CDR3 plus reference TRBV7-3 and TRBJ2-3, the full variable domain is GAGVSQTPSNKVTEKGKYVELRCDPISGHTALYWYRQSLGQGPEFLIYFQGTGAADDSGLPNDRFFAVRPEGSVSTLKIQRTERGDSAVYLCASSRDRGTTDTQYFGPGTRLTVL.